A selection of T cell receptor beta chains follows, all from one sample in a study of T cells after posttransplantation cyclophosphamide. Libraries were prepared by immunoSEQ multiplex PCR; TCRdb keeps only in-frame clonotypes and omits some of them. The sample shows about 22,000 clones, none of them appearing just once. The sample comprised PBMCs. Receptors were obtained from a woman between 50 and 59 years old in good health, CMV-negative, and a related stem cell transplant donor. Both conserved end residues are part of each CDR3. The D gene is left open where the match is weak. Size is omitted from some rows. Given values are once, few, many or a class for expanded clones.

d_gene: -
v_gene: TRBV5-1
j_gene: TRBJ1-2
abundance: many
CDR3nt: TGCGCCAGCAGCTTCAAAATGGACTCTGGCTACACCTTC
CDR3aa: CASSFKMDSGYTF

d_gene: TRBD2
v_gene: TRBV30
j_gene: TRBJ2-1
abundance: many
CDR3nt: TGTGCCTGGAGCCTTTTAAGCGGGAGCTCCTACAATGAGCAGTTCTTC
CDR3aa: CAWSLLSGSSYNEQFF

d_gene: -
v_gene: TRBV5-1
j_gene: TRBJ2-7
abundance: many
CDR3nt: TGCGCCAGCAGCCTAAACGGGTTCCGTTCCTACGAGCAGTACTTC
CDR3aa: CASSLNGFRSYEQYF

d_gene: TRBD2
v_gene: TRBV7-6
j_gene: TRBJ2-1
abundance: many
CDR3nt: TGTGCCAGCAGCCCCGTAACTAGCGTACTGCTCCAAAATGAGCAGTTCTTC
CDR3aa: CASSPVTSVLLQNEQFF

d_gene: TRBD2
v_gene: TRBV10-3
j_gene: TRBJ2-7
abundance: many
CDR3nt: TGTGCCATCAGTGGGGGAGGGGACTACGAGCAGTACTTC
CDR3aa: CAISGGGDYEQYF

d_gene: TRBD1
v_gene: TRBV9
j_gene: TRBJ1-2
abundance: many
CDR3nt: TGTGCCAGCAGCGTAGTAGGGACAGGGGGCGCAGATGGCTACACCTTC
CDR3aa: CASSVVGTGGADGYTF

d_gene: TRBD2
v_gene: TRBV14
j_gene: TRBJ2-5
abundance: many
CDR3nt: TGTGCCAGCAGCCGTTTCGGACTAGCGGGAGATGAGACCCAGTACTTC
CDR3aa: CASSRFGLAGDETQYF

d_gene: -
v_gene: TRBV20-1
j_gene: TRBJ2-5
abundance: many
CDR3nt: TGCAGTGCTAGAGTCCACGAGGCCCAGTACTTC
CDR3aa: CSARVHEAQYF

d_gene: TRBD1
v_gene: TRBV25-1
j_gene: TRBJ2-7
abundance: many
CDR3nt: TGTGCCGTCCGACAGGGGGGGGAGCAGTACTTC
CDR3aa: CAVRQGGEQYF

d_gene: -
v_gene: TRBV27
j_gene: TRBJ2-3
abundance: many
CDR3nt: TGTGCCAGCAGACGAGACACCACCCTGGTCACAGATACGCAGTATTTT
CDR3aa: CASRRDTTLVTDTQYF

d_gene: TRBD1
v_gene: TRBV19
j_gene: TRBJ2-7
abundance: many
CDR3nt: TGTGCCAGTAGTAGGGACAGAACCTACGAGCAGTACTTC
CDR3aa: CASSRDRTYEQYF

d_gene: -
v_gene: TRBV10-2
j_gene: TRBJ1-5
abundance: many
CDR3nt: TGCGCCAGCAGGACAAGTAATCAGCCCCAGCATTTT
CDR3aa: CASRTSNQPQHF

d_gene: -
v_gene: TRBV27
j_gene: TRBJ2-3
abundance: -
CDR3nt: TGTGCCAGCAGTCCCCACACAGATACGCAGTATTTT
CDR3aa: CASSPHTDTQYF

d_gene: TRBD1
v_gene: TRBV9
j_gene: TRBJ2-3
abundance: many
CDR3nt: TGTGCCAGCAGCGCCCACAGGGGTCAAGTTTCAGATACGCAGTATTTT
CDR3aa: CASSAHRGQVSDTQYF

d_gene: TRBD2
v_gene: TRBV19
j_gene: TRBJ2-1
abundance: many
CDR3nt: TGTGCCAGTAGTAGAGCGGGAGACTCCTACAATGAGCAGTTCTTC
CDR3aa: CASSRAGDSYNEQFF

d_gene: -
v_gene: TRBV6-5
j_gene: TRBJ2-1
abundance: many
CDR3nt: TGTGCCAGCAGTTACTCGGGAGGGGGGCCCTACAATGAGCAGTTCTTC
CDR3aa: CASSYSGGGPYNEQFF

d_gene: -
v_gene: TRBV4-3
j_gene: TRBJ1-1
abundance: many
CDR3nt: TGCGCCAGCAGCTTTGGGAGGGGCGAAACTGAAGCTTTCTTT
CDR3aa: CASSFGRGETEAFF

d_gene: -
v_gene: TRBV5-1
j_gene: TRBJ1-3
abundance: many
CDR3nt: TGCGCCAGCAGCTTGGAATTGAGCTCTGGAAACACCATATATTTT
CDR3aa: CASSLELSSGNTIYF